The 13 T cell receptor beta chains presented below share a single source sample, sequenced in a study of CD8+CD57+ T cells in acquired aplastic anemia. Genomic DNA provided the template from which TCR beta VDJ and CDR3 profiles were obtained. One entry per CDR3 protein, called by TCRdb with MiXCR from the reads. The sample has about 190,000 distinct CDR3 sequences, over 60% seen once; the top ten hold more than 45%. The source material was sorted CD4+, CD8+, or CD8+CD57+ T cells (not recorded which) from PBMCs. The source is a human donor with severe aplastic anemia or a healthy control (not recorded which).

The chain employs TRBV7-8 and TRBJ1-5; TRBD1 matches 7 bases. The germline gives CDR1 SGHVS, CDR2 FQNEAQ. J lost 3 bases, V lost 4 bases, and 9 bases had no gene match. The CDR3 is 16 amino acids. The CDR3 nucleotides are TGTGCCAGCAGCTCCTACAGGGGACAGATCAATCAGCCCCAGCATTTT. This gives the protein CASSSYRGQINQPQHF.

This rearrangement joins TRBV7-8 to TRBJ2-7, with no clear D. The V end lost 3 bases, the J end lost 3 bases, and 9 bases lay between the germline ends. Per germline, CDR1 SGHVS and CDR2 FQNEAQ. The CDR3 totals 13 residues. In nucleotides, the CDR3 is TGTGCCAGCAGCTTTAGGTCCGACTACGAGCAGTACTTC. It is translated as CASSFRSDYEQYF.

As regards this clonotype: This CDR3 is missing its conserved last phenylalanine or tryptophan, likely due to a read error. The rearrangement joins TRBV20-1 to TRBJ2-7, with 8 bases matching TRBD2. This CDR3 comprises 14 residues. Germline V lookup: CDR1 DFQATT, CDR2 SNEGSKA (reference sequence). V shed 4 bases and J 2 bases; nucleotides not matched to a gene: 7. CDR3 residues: CSATSGRDTYEQYL. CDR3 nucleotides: TGCAGTGCTACAAGCGGGAGAGACACCTACGAGCAGTACCTC.

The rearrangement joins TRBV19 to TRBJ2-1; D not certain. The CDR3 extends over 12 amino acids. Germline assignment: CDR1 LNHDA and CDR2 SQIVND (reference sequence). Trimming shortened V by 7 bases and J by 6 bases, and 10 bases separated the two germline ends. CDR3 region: CASKGFVNEQFF. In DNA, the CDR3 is TGTGCCAGTAAGGGTTTTGTCAATGAGCAGTTCTTC.

CDR3 DNA: TGCGCCAGCAGCTTGGACGGGGCCAACGTCCTGACTTTC. As protein: CASSLDGANVLTF. The J gene is TRBJ2-6, the V gene TRBV5-1; D ambiguous. Per germline, CDR1 SGHRS and CDR2 YFSETQ. CDR3 size: 13 residues. V lost 0 bases and J lost 4, with 2 bases in between. Filled out from reference TRBV5-1 and TRBJ2-6, the complete variable domain reads KAGVTQTPRYLIKTRGQQVTLSCSPISGHRSVSWYQQTPGQGLQFLFEYFSETQRNKGNFPGRFSGRQFSNSRSEMNVSTLELGDSALYLCASSLDGANVLTFGAGSRLTVL.

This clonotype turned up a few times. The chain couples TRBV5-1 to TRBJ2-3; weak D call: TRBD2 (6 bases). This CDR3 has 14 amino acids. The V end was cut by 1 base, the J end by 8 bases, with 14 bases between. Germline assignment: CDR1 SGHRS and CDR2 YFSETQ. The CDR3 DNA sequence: TGCGCCAGCAGCTTGTCCCGGCGGGGAGGTACGCAGTATTTT. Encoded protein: CASSLSRRGGTQYF. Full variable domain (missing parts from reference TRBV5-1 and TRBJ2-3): KAGVTQTPRYLIKTRGQQVTLSCSPISGHRSVSWYQQTPGQGLQFLFEYFSETQRNKGNFPGRFSGRQFSNSRSEMNVSTLELGDSALYLCASSLSRRGGTQYFGPGTRLTVL.

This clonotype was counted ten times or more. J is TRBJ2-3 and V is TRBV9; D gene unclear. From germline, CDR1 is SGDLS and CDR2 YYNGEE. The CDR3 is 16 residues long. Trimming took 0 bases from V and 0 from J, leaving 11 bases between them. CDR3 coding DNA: TGTGCCAGCAGCGTAGATCCCAGTACTAGCACAGATACGCAGTATTTT. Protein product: CASSVDPSTSTDTQYF.

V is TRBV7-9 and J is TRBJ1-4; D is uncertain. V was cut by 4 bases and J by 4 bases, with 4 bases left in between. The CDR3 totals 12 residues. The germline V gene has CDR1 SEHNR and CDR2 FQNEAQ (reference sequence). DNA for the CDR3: TGTGCCAGCAGCTCAGTTAATGAAAAACTGTTTTTT. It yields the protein CASSSVNEKLFF.

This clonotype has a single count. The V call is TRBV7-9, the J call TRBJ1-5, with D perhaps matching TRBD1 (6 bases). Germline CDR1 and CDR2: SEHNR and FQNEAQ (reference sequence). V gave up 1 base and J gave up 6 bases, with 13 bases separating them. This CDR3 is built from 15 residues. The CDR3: CASSLEGVAGQPQHF. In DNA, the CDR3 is TGTGCCAGCAGCTTAGAGGGGGTAGCAGGTCAGCCCCAGCATTTT.

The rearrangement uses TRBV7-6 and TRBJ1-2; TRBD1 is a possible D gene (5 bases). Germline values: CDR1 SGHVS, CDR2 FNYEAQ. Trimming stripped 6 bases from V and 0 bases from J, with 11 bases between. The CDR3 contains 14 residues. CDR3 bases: TGTGCCAGCAGTCCTAGGGGAGCTAACTATGGCTACACCTTC. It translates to CASSPRGANYGYTF. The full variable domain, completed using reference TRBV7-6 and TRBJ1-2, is GAGVSQSPRYKVTKRGQDVALRCDPISGHVSLYWYRQALGQGPEFLTYFNYEAQQDKSGLPNDRFSAERPEGSISTLTIQRTEQRDSAMYRCASSPRGANYGYTFGSGTRLTVV.

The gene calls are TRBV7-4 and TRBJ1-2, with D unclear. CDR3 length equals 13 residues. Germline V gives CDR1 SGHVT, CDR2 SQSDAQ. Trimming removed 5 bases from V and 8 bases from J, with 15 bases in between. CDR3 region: CASSDPLYSGYTF. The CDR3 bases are TGTGCCAGCAGCGACCCCCTTTACTCCGGCTACACCTTC.

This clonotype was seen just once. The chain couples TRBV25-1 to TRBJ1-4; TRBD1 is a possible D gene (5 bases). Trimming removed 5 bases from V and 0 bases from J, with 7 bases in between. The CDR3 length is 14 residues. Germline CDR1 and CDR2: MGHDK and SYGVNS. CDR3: CASSKTATNEKLFF. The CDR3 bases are TGTGCCAGCAGTAAGACAGCAACTAATGAAAAACTGTTTTTT.

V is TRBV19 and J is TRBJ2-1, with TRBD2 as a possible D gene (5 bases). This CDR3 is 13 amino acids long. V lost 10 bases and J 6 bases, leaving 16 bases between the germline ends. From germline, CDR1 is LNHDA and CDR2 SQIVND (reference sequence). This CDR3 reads CATVGLSPNEQFF. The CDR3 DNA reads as TGTGCCACCGTCGGACTTTCCCCCAATGAGCAGTTCTTC.